These T cell receptor beta chains were read from a single sample in a study of shared clonotypes between healthy human individuals. Assay: immunoSEQ multiplex PCR; the TCRdb copy retains only in-frame clones and omits some. Altogether just over 2,000,000 clones are present, roughly 96% being singletons, with the ten largest covering 0.1% to 0.15%. The sample was naive CD4+ T cells sorted from blood. The receptor set was obtained from a young man in good health. Both conserved end residues are trimmed from each CDR3. Each record gives: V gene, J gene, D gene, CDR3 protein. A D gene is named only where the DNA matches it firmly.

>TRBV2|TRBJ1-5|.
ASSEGDTSNQPQH
>TRBV2|TRBJ2-5|.
ASSEATGYQETQY
>TRBV5-4|TRBJ2-1|.
ASSLTIGSYNEQF
>TRBV19|TRBJ1-5|TRBD1
ASSTPDREFWNNQPQH
>TRBV4-1|TRBJ2-7|TRBD2
ASSQEKPSGYEQY
>TRBV30|TRBJ1-3|.
AWSPVDTIY
>TRBV28|TRBJ1-2|TRBD1
ASSSSGTGYYGYT
>TRBV6-6|TRBJ2-1|.
ASSSTRSGQFNEQF
>TRBV29-1|TRBJ1-2|.
SVGSGYGYT
>TRBV7-8|TRBJ2-7|TRBD1
ASSSGTGFYEQY
>TRBV7-8|TRBJ1-5|TRBD1
ASSLVNNRGLLNQPQH
>TRBV5-4|TRBJ1-1|.
ASSPRDTEAF
>TRBV14|TRBJ2-5|.
ASSLYMTATWTQY
>TRBV28|TRBJ2-6|TRBD1
ASRPSGGAPGANVLT
>TRBV6-1|TRBJ1-5|TRBD1
ASSLTGNQPQH